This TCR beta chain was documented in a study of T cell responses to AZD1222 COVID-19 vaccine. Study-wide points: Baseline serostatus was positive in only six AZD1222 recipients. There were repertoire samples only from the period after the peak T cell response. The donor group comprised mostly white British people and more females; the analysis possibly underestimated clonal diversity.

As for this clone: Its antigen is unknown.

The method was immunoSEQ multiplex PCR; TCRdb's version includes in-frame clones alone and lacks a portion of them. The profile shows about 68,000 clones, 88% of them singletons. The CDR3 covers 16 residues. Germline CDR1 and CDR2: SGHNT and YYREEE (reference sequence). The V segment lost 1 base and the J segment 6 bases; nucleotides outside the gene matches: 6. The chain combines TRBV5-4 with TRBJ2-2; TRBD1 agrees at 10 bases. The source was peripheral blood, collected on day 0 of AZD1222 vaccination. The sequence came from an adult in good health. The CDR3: CASSLRGQGKSGELFF. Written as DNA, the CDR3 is TGTGCCAGCAGCTTGAGGGGACAGGGGAAGTCCGGGGAGCTGTTTTTT. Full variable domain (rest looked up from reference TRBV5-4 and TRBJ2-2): ETGVTQSPTHLIKTRGQQVTLRCSSQSGHNTVSWYQQALGQGPQFIFQYYREEENGRGNFPPRFSGLQFPNYSSELNVNALELDDSALYLCASSLRGQGKSGELFFGEGSRLTVL.